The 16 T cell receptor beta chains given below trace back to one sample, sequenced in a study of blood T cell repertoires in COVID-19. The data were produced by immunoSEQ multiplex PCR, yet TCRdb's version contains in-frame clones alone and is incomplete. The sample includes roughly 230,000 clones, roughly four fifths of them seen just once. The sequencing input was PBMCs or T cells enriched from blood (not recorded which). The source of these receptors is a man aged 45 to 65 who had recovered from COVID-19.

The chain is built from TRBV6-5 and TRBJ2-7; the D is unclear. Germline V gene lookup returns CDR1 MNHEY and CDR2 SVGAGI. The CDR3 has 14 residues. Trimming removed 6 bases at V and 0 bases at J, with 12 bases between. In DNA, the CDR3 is TGTGCCAGCAGCCTGACTTCCACCTCCTACGAGCAGTACTTC. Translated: CASSLTSTSYEQYF.

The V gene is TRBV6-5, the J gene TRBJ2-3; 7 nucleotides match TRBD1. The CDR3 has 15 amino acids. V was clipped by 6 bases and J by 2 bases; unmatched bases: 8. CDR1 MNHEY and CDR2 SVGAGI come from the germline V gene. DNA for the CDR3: TGTGCCAGCAGCCAAGCAACAGGGGACACAGATACGCAGTATTTT. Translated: CASSQATGDTDTQYF.

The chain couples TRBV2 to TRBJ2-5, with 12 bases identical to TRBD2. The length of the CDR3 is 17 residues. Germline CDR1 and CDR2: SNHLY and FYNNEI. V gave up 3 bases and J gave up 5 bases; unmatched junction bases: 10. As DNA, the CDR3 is TGTGCCAGCAGTGACCCACTAGCGGGGGGACCTCCGGAGACCCAGTACTTC. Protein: CASSDPLAGGPPETQYF.

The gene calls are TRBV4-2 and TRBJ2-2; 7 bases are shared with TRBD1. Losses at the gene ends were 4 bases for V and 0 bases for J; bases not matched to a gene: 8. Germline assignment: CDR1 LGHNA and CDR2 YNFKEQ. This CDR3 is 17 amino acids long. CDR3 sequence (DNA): TGTGCCAGCAGCCTCGACGGACAGGCATCGAACACCGGGGAGCTGTTTTTT. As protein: CASSLDGQASNTGELFF.

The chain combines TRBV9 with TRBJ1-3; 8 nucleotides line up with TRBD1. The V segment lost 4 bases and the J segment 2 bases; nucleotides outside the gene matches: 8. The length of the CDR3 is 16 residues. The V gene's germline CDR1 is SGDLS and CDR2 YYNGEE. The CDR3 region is CASSLLDRGPGNTIYF. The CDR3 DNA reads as TGTGCCAGCAGCCTACTTGACAGGGGACCTGGAAACACCATATATTTT.

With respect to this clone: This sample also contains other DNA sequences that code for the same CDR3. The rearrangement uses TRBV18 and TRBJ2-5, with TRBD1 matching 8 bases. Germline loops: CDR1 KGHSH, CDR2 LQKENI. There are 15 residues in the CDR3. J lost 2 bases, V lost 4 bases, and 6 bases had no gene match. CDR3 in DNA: TGTGCCAGCTCACGTCCCGGGACAGGTCAAGAGACCCAGTACTTC. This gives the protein CASSRPGTGQETQYF.

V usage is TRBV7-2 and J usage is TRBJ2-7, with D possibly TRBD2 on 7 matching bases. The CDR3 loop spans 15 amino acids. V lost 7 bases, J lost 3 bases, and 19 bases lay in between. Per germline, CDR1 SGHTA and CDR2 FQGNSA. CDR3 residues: CASIPAGAPSYEQYF. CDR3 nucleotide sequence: TGTGCCAGCATCCCGGCGGGGGCACCCAGCTACGAGCAGTACTTC.

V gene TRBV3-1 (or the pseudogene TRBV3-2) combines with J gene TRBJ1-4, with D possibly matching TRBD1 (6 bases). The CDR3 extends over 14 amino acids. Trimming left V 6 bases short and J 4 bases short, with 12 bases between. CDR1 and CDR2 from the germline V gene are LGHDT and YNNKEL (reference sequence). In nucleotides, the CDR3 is TGTGCCAGCAGTTCCGGACAGCTTAATGAAAAACTGTTTTTT. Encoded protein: CASSSGQLNEKLFF.

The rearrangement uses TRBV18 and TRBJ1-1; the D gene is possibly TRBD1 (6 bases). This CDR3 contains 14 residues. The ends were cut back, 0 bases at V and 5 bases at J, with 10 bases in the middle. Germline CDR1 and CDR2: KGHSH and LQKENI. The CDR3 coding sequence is TGTGCCAGCTCACCACCGACGGGACAAACTGAAGCTTTCTTT. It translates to CASSPPTGQTEAFF.

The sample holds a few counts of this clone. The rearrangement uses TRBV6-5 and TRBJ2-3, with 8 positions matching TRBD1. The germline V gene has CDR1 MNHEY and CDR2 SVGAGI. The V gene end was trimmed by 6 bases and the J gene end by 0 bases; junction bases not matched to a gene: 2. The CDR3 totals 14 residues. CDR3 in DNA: TGTGCCAGCAGCGACAGGGGCAGCACAGATACGCAGTATTTT. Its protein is CASSDRGSTDTQYF.

CDR3 loop: CASRPALPARDSDNEQFF. The CDR3 DNA follows: TGTGCCAGCAGACCGGCCCTCCCAGCTAGAGATTCAGACAATGAGCAGTTCTTC. The chain has TRBV5-6 and TRBJ2-1; D gene unclear. The CDR3 runs to 18 residues. Between the trimmed V and J ends, which lost 5 bases and 5 bases, there was a span of 26 bases. The germline CDR1 and CDR2 sequences are SGHDT and YYEEEE.

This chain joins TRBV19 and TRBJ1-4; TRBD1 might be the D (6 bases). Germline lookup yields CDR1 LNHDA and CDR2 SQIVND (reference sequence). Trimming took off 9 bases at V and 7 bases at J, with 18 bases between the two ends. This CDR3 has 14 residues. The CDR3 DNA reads TGTGCCAGACCTTACCGGGACACCGGTGAAAAACTGTTTTTT. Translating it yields CARPYRDTGEKLFF.

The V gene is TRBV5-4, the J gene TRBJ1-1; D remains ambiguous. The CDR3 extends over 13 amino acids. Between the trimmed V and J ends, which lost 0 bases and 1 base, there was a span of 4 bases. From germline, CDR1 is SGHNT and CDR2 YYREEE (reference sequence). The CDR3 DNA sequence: TGTGCCAGCAGCTTGGTGCGGAACACTGAAGCTTTCTTT. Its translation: CASSLVRNTEAFF.

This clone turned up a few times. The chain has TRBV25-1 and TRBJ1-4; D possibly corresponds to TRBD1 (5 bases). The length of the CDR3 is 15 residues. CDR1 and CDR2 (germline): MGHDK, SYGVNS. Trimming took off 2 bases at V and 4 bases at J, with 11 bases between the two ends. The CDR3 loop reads CASSETGGNNEKLFF. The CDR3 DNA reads TGTGCCAGCAGTGAAACCGGGGGAAATAATGAAAAACTGTTTTTT.

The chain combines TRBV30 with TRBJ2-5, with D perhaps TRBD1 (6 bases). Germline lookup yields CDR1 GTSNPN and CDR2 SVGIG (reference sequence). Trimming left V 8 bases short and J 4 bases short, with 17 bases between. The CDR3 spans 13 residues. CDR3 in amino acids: CALDLVDRETQYF. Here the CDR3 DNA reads TGTGCCCTGGATTTGGTGGACAGAGAGACCCAGTACTTC.

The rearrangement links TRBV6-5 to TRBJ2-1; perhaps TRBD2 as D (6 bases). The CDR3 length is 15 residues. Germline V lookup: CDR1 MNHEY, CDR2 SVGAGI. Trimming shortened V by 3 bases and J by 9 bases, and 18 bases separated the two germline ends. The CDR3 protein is CASSYRDSLLGEQFF. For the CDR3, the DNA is TGTGCCAGCAGTTATCGGGACTCCCTTTTGGGTGAGCAGTTCTTC.